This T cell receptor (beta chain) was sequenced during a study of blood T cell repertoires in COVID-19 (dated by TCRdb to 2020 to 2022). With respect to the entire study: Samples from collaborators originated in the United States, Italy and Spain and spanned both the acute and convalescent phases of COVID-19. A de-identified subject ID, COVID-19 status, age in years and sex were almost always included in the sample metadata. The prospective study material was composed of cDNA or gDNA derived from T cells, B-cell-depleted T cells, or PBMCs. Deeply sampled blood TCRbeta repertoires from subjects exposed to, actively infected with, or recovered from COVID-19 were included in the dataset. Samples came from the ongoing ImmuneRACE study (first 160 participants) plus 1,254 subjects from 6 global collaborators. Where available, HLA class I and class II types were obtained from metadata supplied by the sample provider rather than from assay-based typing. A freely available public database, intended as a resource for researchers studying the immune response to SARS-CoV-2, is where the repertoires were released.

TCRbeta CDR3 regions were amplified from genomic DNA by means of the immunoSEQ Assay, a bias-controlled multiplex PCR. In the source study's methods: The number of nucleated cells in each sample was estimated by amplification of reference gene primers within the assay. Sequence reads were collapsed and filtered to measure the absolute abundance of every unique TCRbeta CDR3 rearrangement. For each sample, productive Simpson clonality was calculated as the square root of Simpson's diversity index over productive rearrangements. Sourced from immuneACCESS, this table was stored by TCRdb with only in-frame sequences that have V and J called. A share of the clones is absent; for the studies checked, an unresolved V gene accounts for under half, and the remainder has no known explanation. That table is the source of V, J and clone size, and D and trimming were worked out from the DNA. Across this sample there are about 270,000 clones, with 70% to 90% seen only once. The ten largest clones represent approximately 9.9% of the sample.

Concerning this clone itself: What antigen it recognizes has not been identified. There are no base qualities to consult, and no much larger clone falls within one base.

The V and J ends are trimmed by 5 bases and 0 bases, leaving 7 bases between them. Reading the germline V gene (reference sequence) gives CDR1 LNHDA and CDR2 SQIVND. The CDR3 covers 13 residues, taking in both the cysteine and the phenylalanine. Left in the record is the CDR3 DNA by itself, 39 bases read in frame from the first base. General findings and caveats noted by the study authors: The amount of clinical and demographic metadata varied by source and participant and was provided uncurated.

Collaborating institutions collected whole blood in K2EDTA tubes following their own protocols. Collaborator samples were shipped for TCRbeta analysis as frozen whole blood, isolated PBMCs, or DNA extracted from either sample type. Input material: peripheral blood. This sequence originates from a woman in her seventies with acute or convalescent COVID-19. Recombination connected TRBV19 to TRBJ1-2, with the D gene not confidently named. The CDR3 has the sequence CASSVTANYGYTF. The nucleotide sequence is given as TGTGCCAGTAGTGTCACAGCTAACTATGGCTACACCTTC.